One sample yielded the 14 T cell receptor beta chains listed below, sequenced in a study of siplizumab effects on memory and regulatory T cells. Assay: immunoSEQ multiplex PCR; the TCRdb copy retains only in-frame clones and omits some. The table shows 100,000 to 110,000 clones, with 94% occurring only once. The sequencing sample was made of non-Treg CD4+ T cells sorted from blood. Source of these receptors: a human donor in good health.

The CDR3 spells CASKKGVNSGNTIYF. For the CDR3, the DNA is TGTGCCAGCAAAAAGGGTGTCAACTCTGGAAACACCATATATTTT. The gene calls are TRBV2 and TRBJ1-3; D remains ambiguous. V was shortened by 7 bases and J by 0 bases, with 13 bases between the two germline ends. Looked up from germline, CDR1 is SNHLY and CDR2 is FYNNEI. CDR3 length: 15 residues. The variable domain in full, with the rest retrieved from reference TRBV2 and TRBJ1-3, is EPEVTQTPSHQVTQMGQEVILRCVPISNHLYFYWYRQILGQKVEFLVSFYNNEISEKSEIFDDQFSVERPDGSNFTLKIRSTKLEDSAMYFCASKKGVNSGNTIYFGEGSWLTVV.

The gene calls are TRBV30 and TRBJ2-7, with D possibly matching TRBD1 (6 bases). CDR1 GTSNPN and CDR2 SVGIG come from the germline V gene (reference sequence). V gave up 5 bases and J gave up 1 base, with 6 bases separating them. This CDR3 has 11 amino acids. The CDR3 reads CAWGQSYEQYF. As DNA, the CDR3 is TGTGCCTGGGGACAGTCCTACGAGCAGTACTTC.

The V gene is TRBV6-5, the J gene TRBJ2-7; D is unresolved. Germline V gene data show CDR1 as MNHEY and CDR2 as SVGAGI. V gave up 6 bases and J gave up 5 bases, with 14 bases separating them. The CDR3 has 13 amino acids. For the CDR3, the DNA is TGTGCCAGCAGCCTTACCTTTAGCCACGAGCAGTACTTC. Protein sequence: CASSLTFSHEQYF.

The chain uses TRBV6-1 and TRBJ2-1; D possibly uses TRBD1 or TRBD2 (5 bases each). The CDR3 contains 15 residues. The germline CDR1 and CDR2 sequences are MNHNS and SASEGT. Trimming cost V 10 bases and J 0 bases, with 16 bases left between them. This CDR3 reads CATPFGGSSYNEQFF. The CDR3 DNA sequence: TGTGCCACGCCCTTTGGGGGTAGCTCCTACAATGAGCAGTTCTTC.

The V call is TRBV9, the J call TRBJ2-3, with 7 positions matching TRBD2. The CDR3 extends over 15 amino acids. Germline CDR1 reads SGDLS; CDR2 reads YYNGEE. After removal of 3 bases from V and 0 bases from J, the junction contained 4 bases not matched to a gene. CDR3 in DNA: TGTGCCAGCAGCGCTAGCGGCACTAGCACAGATACGCAGTATTTT. Translating it yields CASSASGTSTDTQYF.

The chain has TRBV18 and TRBJ2-5, with TRBD2 matching 7 bases. V shed 5 bases and J 2 bases; nucleotides not matched to a gene: 5. This CDR3 region has 14 residues. Germline CDR1 KGHSH, CDR2 LQKENI. The CDR3 DNA sequence: TGTGCCAGCTCAAGGACTAGTGGGCAAGAGACCCAGTACTTC. It specifies CASSRTSGQETQYF.

The chain links TRBV19 to TRBJ2-7; 11 bases agree with TRBD2. CDR1 LNHDA and CDR2 SQIVND come from the germline V gene (reference sequence). V trimming: 6 bases; J trimming: 4 bases; junction bases outside the gene matches: 5. The CDR3 has 14 amino acids. CDR3 DNA sequence: TGTGCCAGTAGCCCTAGCGGGAGGCTATACGAGCAGTACTTC. Protein sequence: CASSPSGRLYEQYF.

J is TRBJ1-4 and V is TRBV5-5; possibly TRBD1 for D (5 bases). The V end lost 0 bases, the J end lost 10 bases, and 10 bases lay between the germline ends. There are 13 residues in the CDR3. The V gene's germline CDR1 is SGHKS and CDR2 YYEKEE (reference sequence). For the CDR3, the DNA is TGTGCCAGCAGCTTGGAGGGGTCCGGAAAACTGTTTTTT. Amino acids: CASSLEGSGKLFF.

This clone appeared once. V is TRBV28 and J is TRBJ2-7; 7 bases match TRBD2. Germline V gene lookup returns CDR1 MDHEN and CDR2 SYDVKM. This CDR3 contains 14 residues. V gave up 10 bases and J gave up 2 bases; unmatched junction bases: 11. The CDR3 coding sequence is TGTGCCACCAAGACTAGCTTCAATACCTACGAGCAGTACTTC. Translating gives CATKTSFNTYEQYF.

The V and J genes are TRBV21-1 and TRBJ2-1; the table's D gene call, TRBD2, was not cross checked with the DNA. TRBV21-1 is annotated as a pseudogene. The CDR3 runs 16 residues. CDR3 coding DNA: TGTGCCAGCCTAACCGGGACTAGCGGGAGTTTTAATGAGCAGTTCTTC. It encodes CASLTGTSGSFNEQFF.

This clone was seen once. The chain employs TRBV19 and TRBJ2-2; 7 bases line up with TRBD1. This CDR3 is built from 16 residues. Trimming removed 3 bases from V and 1 base from J; junction bases left unmatched: 5. CDR1 and CDR2 (germline): LNHDA, SQIVND (reference sequence). The CDR3 sequence: CASSMVRTGNTGELFF. CDR3 DNA sequence: TGTGCCAGTAGTATGGTTCGGACAGGGAACACCGGGGAGCTGTTTTTT.

J is TRBJ1-3 and V is TRBV19; maybe TRBD1 (5 bases). Germline V gene sequence: CDR1 LNHDA, CDR2 SQIVND (reference sequence). V lost 2 bases and J lost 0, with 8 bases in between. The CDR3 is made up of 15 amino acids. This chain's CDR3 is CASSIQGYSGNTIYF. CDR3 in DNA: TGTGCCAGTAGTATACAGGGATACTCTGGAAACACCATATATTTT.

The chain links TRBV29-1 to TRBJ2-1; D is undetermined. The CDR3 sequence is 12 residues long. The germline gives CDR1 SQVTM, CDR2 ANQGSEA. With 4 bases removed from V and 10 bases from J, the gap between germline ends came to 14 bases. The CDR3 spells CSVVSAGTEQFF. The CDR3, as DNA: TGCAGCGTTGTATCAGCCGGAACCGAGCAGTTCTTC.

This sequence joins TRBV25-1 and TRBJ1-1, with D perhaps matching TRBD1 (5 bases). This CDR3 is built from 14 residues. V lost 2 bases to trimming and J lost 2 bases, with 9 bases between them. Germline assignment: CDR1 MGHDK and CDR2 SYGVNS. CDR3 bases: TGTGCCAGCAGTGAAAGGTGGACAAACACTGAAGCTTTCTTT. It is translated as CASSERWTNTEAFF.